The source of this TCR beta chain is a study of shared clonotypes between healthy human individuals. Notes on the study in general: Relative to clonotypes present in all four donors, those not shared had lower generation probabilities.

With respect to this clone: Its antigen is not known.

Here immunoSEQ multiplex PCR was the method, and the copy in TCRdb shows in-frame clones only, minus some. Here the sample spans some 550,000 clones, about 96% being singletons. Trimming pared 0 bases from V and 7 bases from J, leaving 14 bases between. This CDR3 comprises 15 residues. Germline CDR1 reads SGDLS; CDR2 reads YYNGEE. Sequenced material: naive CD4+ T cells sorted from blood. This sample's subset: CD45RA+ positively selected. This TCR was recovered from a woman aged 25 to 39 in good health. The rearrangement uses TRBV9 and TRBJ2-1; no definite D call. CDR3 sequence (DNA): TGTGCCAGCAGCGTAGCCACGGCCAGTTATAATGAGCAGTTCTTC. This encodes CASSVATASYNEQFF.